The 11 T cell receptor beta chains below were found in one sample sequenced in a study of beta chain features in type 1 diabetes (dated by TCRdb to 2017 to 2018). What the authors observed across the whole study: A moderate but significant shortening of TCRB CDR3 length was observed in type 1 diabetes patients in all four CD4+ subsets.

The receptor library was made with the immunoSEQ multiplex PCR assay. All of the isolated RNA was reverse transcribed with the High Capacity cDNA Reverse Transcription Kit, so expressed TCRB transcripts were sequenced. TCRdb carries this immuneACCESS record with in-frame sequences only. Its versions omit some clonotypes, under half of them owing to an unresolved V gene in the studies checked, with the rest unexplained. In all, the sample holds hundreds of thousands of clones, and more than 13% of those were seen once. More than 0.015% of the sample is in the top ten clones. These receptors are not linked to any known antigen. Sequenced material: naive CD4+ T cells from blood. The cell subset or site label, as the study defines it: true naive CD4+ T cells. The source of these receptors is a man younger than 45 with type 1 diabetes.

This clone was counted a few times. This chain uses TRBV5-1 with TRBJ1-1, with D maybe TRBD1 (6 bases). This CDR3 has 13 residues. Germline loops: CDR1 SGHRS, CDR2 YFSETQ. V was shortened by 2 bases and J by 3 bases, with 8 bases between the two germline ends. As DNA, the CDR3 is TGCGCCAGCAGCTTAGGGGGGGACACTGAAGCTTTCTTT. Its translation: CASSLGGDTEAFF.

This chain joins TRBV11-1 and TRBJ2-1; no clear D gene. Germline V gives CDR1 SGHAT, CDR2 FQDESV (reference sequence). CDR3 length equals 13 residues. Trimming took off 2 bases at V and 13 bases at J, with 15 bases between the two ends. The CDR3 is CASSLPPTSSQFF. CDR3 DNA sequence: TGTGCCAGCAGCTTACCTCCCACCAGTTCCCAGTTCTTC.

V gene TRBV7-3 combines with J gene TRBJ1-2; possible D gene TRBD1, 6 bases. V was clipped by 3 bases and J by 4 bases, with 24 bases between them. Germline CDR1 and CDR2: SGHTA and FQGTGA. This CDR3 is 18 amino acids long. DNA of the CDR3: TGTGCCAGCAGCTTCTACCCCGGACAGCGCGGCGGGTTCTATGGCTACACCTTC. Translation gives CASSFYPGQRGGFYGYTF.

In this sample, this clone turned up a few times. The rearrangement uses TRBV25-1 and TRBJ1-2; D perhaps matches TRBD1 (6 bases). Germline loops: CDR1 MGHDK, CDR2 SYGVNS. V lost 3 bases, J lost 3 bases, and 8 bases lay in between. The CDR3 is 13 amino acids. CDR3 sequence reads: CASSEDRYYGYTF. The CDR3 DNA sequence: TGTGCCAGCAGTGAGGACAGATACTATGGCTACACCTTC.

The CDR3 DNA reads as TGCAGCGTTCTAAGAGGAGGGGCGAGCACCGGGGAGCTGTTTTTT. Its protein product is CSVLRGGASTGELFF. The gene calls are TRBV29-1 and TRBJ2-2; possible D gene TRBD2, 6 bases. CDR3 length equals 15 residues. Germline values: CDR1 SQVTM, CDR2 ANQGSEA. V was clipped by 5 bases and J by 4 bases, with 17 bases between them.

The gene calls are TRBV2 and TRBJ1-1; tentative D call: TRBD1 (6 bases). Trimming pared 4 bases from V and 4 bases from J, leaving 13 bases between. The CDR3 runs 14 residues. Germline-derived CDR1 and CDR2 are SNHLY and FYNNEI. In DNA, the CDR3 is TGTGCCAGCAGTGGCCAGCAGGGGATCACTGAAGCTTTCTTT. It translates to CASSGQQGITEAFF. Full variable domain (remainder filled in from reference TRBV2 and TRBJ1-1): EPEVTQTPSHQVTQMGQEVILRCVPISNHLYFYWYRQILGQKVEFLVSFYNNEISEKSEIFDDQFSVERPDGSNFTLKIRSTKLEDSAMYFCASSGQQGITEAFFGQGTRLTVV.

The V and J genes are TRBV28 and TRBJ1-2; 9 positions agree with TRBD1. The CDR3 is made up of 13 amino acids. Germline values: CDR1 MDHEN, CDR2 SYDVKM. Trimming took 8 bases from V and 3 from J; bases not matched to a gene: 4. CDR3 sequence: CASRTGGHYGYTF. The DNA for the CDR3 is TGTGCCAGCCGTACAGGGGGCCACTATGGCTACACCTTC.

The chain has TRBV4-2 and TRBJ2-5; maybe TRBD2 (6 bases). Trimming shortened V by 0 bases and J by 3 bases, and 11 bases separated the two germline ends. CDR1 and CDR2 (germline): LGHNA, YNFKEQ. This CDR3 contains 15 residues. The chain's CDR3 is CASSQDLEGEETQYF. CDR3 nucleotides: TGTGCCAGCAGCCAAGACCTGGAGGGAGAAGAGACCCAGTACTTC.

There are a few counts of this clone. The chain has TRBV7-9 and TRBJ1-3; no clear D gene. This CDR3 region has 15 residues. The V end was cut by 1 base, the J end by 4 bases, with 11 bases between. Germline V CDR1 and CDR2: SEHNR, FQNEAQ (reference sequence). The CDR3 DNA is TGTGCCAGCAGCTTAGTTGGAGCGGTCGGAAACACCATATATTTT. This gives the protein CASSLVGAVGNTIYF.

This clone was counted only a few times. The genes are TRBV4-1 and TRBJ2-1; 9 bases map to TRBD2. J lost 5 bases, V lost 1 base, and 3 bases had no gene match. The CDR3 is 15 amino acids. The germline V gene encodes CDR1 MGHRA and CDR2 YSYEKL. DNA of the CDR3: TGCGCCAGCAGCCAAGGGACTAGCGAGGACAATGAGCAGTTCTTC. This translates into CASSQGTSEDNEQFF.

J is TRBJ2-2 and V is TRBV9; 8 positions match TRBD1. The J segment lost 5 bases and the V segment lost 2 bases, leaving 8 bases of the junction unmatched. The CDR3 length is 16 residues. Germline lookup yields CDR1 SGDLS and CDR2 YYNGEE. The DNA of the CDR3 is TGTGCCAGCAGCGTCTCAGGGGGCGCCGCTACCGGGGAGCTGTTTTTT. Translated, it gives CASSVSGGAATGELFF.